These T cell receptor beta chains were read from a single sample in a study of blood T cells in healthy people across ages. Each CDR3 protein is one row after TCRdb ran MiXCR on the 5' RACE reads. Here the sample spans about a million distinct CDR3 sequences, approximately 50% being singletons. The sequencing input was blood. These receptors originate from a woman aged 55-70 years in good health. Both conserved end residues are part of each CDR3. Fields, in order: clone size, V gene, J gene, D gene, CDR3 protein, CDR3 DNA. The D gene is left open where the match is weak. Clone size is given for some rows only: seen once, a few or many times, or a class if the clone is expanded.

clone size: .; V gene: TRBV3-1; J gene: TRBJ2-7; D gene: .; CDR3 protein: CASSHNNRRPYEQYF; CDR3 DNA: TGTGCCAGCAGCCATAATAACCGACGACCCTACGAGCAGTACTTC
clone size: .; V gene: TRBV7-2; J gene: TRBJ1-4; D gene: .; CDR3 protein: CASSRDLLGATNEKLFF; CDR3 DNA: TGTGCCAGCAGCAGGGACCTCCTAGGGGCAACTAATGAAAAACTGTTTTTT
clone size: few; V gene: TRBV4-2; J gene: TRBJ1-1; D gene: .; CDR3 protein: CASRPPASNTEAFF; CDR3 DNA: TGTGCCAGCAGACCCCCAGCTTCGAACACTGAAGCTTTCTTT
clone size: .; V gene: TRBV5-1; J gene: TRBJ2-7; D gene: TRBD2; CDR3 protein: CASSSSSGIPYEQYF; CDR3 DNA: TGCGCCAGCAGCTCCTCTAGCGGGATCCCATACGAGCAGTACTTC
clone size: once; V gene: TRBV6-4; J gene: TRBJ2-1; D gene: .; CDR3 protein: CASSDSIWDLFF; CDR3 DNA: TGTGCCAGCAGTGACTCAATATGGGACCTGTTCTTC
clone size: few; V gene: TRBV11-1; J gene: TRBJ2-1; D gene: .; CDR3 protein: CASSKAKNSYNEQFF; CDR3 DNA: TGTGCCAGCAGCAAAGCGAAGAACTCCTACAATGAGCAGTTCTTC
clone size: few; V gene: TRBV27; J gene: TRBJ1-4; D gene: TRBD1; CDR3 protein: CASGGQLNEKLFF; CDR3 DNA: TGTGCCAGCGGGGGACAGCTTAATGAAAAACTGTTTTTT
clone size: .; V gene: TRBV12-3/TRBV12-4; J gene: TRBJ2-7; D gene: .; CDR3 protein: CASSLRQARYNEQYF; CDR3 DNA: TGTGCCAGCAGTTTAAGACAGGCCCGGTACAATGAGCAGTACTTC
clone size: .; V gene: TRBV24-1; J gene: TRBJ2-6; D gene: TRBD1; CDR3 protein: CATSDTRTGESGANVLTF; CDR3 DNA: TGTGCCACCAGTGATACGCGGACAGGGGAGAGTGGGGCCAACGTCCTGACTTTC
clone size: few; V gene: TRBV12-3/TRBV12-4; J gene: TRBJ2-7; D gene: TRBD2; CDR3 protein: CASSSPGTSGYEQYF; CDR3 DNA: TGTGCCAGCAGTTCCCCCGGGACTAGCGGCTACGAGCAGTACTTC
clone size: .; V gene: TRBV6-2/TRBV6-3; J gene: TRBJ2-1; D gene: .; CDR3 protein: CASKTSPAGRGPYNEQFF; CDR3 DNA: TGTGCCAGCAAAACTAGTCCGGCGGGTAGAGGGCCCTACAATGAGCAGTTCTTC
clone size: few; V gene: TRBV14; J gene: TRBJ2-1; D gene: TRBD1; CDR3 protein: CASSRIKGQGNYNEQFF; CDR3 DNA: TGTGCCAGCAGCCGAATAAAGGGACAGGGAAATTACAATGAGCAGTTCTTC
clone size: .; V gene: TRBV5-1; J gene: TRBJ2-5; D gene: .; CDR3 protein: CASFRGGTTTKETQYF; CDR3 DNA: TGCGCCAGCTTTCGGGGCGGGACAACAACCAAAGAGACCCAGTACTTC
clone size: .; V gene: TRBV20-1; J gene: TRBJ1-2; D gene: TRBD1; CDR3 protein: CSARTGKGYTF; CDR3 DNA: TGCAGTGCAAGGACAGGGAAAGGCTACACCTTC